The 29 T cell receptor beta chains below were found in one sample sequenced in a study of post-analysis software for immune sequencing data. Whole-study results and caveats: Four to six TRBV segments (TRBV5-6, TRBV5-1 and TRBV20-1 among them) occurred more frequently in patients than in controls.

Unique molecular identifiers featured in each of the TCR beta cDNA libraries. TCRdb re-derived calls from the PCR reads in MiXCR, one entry per CDR3 protein. The data contain roughly 580,000 distinct CDR3 sequences, around 47% of them singletons. These TCRs are of unknown antigen specificity. The sample comprised blood. These receptors all come from a girl between 10 and 17 years old with multiple sclerosis.

This sequence joins TRBV29-1 and TRBJ1-2; tentatively, D is TRBD1 (6 bases). Germline CDR1 reads SQVTM; CDR2 reads ANQGSEA. V was pared by 6 bases and J by 7 bases, with 12 bases between. The CDR3 contains 11 residues. In DNA, the CDR3 is TGCAGCGTCCGCCGGACAGTTGGCTACACCTTC. Residues: CSVRRTVGYTF.

The genes are TRBV14 and TRBJ2-5; D gene unclear. This CDR3 region has 18 residues. The V end lost 0 bases, the J end lost 0 bases, and 17 bases lay between the germline ends. CDR1 SGHDN and CDR2 FVKESK come from the germline V gene. The chain's CDR3 is CASSQDERATKNQETQYF. As DNA, the CDR3 is TGTGCCAGCAGCCAAGATGAAAGGGCCACTAAGAACCAAGAGACCCAGTACTTC.

This clonotype has a handful of counts. The chain has TRBV24-1 and TRBJ2-4; 8 nucleotides align to TRBD1. The CDR3 is made up of 16 amino acids. Trimming took 4 bases from V and 3 from J; bases not matched to a gene: 7. CDR1 is KGHDR and CDR2 is SFDVKD in the germline V gene. The CDR3 loop is CATSDPTGANKNIQYF. In nucleotides, the CDR3 is TGTGCCACCAGTGACCCGACAGGGGCGAACAAAAACATTCAGTACTTC.

The chain recombines TRBV7-2 with TRBJ1-2; perhaps TRBD1 as D (6 bases). Germline CDR1 reads SGHTA; CDR2 reads FQGNSA. CDR3 length equals 14 residues. V was shortened by 6 bases and J by 7 bases, with 18 bases between the two germline ends. CDR3 DNA sequence: TGTGCCAGCAGAAGTTTAATAGGGGGGCTTGGCTACACCTTC. Translated, it gives CASRSLIGGLGYTF.

The CDR3 sequence is CASRGGTSGYNEQFF. The CDR3 DNA reads TGTGCCAGCAGGGGAGGGACTAGCGGGTACAATGAGCAGTTCTTC. This chain joins TRBV6-6 and TRBJ2-1, with TRBD2 matching over 12 bases. This CDR3 has 15 amino acids. J gave up 4 bases and V 6 bases, and 4 bases lay outside the gene matches. Looked up from germline, CDR1 is MNHNY and CDR2 is SVGAGI (reference sequence).

The chain carries TRBV6-1 and TRBJ1-2, with D tentatively TRBD1 (5 bases). The CDR3 length is 14 residues. Between the trimmed V and J ends, which lost 6 bases and 1 base, there was a span of 12 bases. Germline loops: CDR1 MNHNS, CDR2 SASEGT. The CDR3 spells CASSGDVRNYGYTF. CDR3 sequence (DNA): TGTGCCAGCAGCGGGGACGTACGTAACTATGGCTACACCTTC.

There are a few counts of this clonotype. This chain links TRBV12-3 or TRBV12-4 with TRBJ2-5, with D possibly being TRBD1 (6 bases). The CDR3 extends over 15 amino acids. V gave up 5 bases and J gave up 5 bases, with 18 bases separating them. DNA for the CDR3: TGTGCCAGCAGTCAACGCGCAGGGGCTGCGGAGACCCAGTACTTC. It yields the protein CASSQRAGAAETQYF.

V usage is TRBV9 and J usage is TRBJ2-1; 7 bases align to TRBD1. Germline CDR1 is SGDLS and CDR2 is YYNGEE. The V and J ends lost 2 bases and 4 bases, in that order; junction bases with no gene match: 3. The CDR3 covers 14 residues. The CDR3 DNA is TGTGCCAGCAGCGTGTCGACAGGGTACAATGAGCAGTTCTTC. The encoded protein is CASSVSTGYNEQFF. The variable domain in full, with the rest retrieved from reference TRBV9 and TRBJ2-1, is DSGVTQTPKHLITATGQRVTLRCSPRSGDLSVYWYQQSLDQGLQFLIQYYNGEERAKGNILERFSAQQFPDLHSELNLSSLELGDSALYFCASSVSTGYNEQFFGPGTRLTVL.

This chain links TRBV18 with TRBJ2-5; D may correspond to TRBD1 or TRBD2 (6 bases each). The CDR3 is 14 amino acids. In germline, CDR1 is KGHSH, CDR2 LQKENI. Trimming took 6 bases from V and 2 from J, leaving 13 bases between them. CDR3 protein: CASSRDTIQETQYF. DNA for the CDR3: TGTGCCAGCTCGCGGGACACCATTCAAGAGACCCAGTACTTC.

This clonotype was seen a handful of times. V usage is TRBV20-1 and J usage is TRBJ1-5; no firm D call. V was trimmed by 0 bases and J by 2 bases, leaving 26 bases between them. The CDR3 sequence is 20 residues long. Germline CDR1 is DFQATT and CDR2 is SNEGSKA (reference sequence). The CDR3 nucleotides read TGCAGTGCTAGAGATCGGGAGCTTATTTATACGACCATGGGCAATCAGCCCCAGCATTTT. The encoded protein is CSARDRELIYTTMGNQPQHF.

In this sample, this clonotype turned up a few times. This chain connects TRBV12-3 or TRBV12-4 to TRBJ1-2; D is uncertain. This CDR3 comprises 13 residues. Trimming pared 3 bases from V and 8 bases from J, leaving 13 bases between. For the CDR3, the DNA is TGTGCCAGCAGTTTGGGGAGTTCGAGCGGCTACACCTTC. Protein product: CASSLGSSSGYTF.

A few counts support this clonotype. The chain combines TRBV6-5 with TRBJ1-6, with TRBD1 as a possible D gene (5 bases). The germline V and J ends were trimmed by 2 bases and 9 bases, with 11 bases remaining between them. The CDR3 consists of 14 residues. Germline V gene data show CDR1 as MNHEY and CDR2 as SVGAGI. The CDR3 reads CASSYKGRTSPLHF. For the CDR3, the DNA is TGTGCCAGCAGTTACAAGGGGCGCACTTCACCCCTCCACTTT.

This clonotype showed up just a few times. The V gene is TRBV7-3, the J gene TRBJ2-1; 7 bases match TRBD2. The J segment lost 7 bases and the V segment lost 8 bases, leaving 11 bases of the junction unmatched. Per germline, CDR1 SGHTA and CDR2 FQGTGA. The CDR3 length is 14 residues. CDR3 sequence: CASGQSGGLNEQFF. DNA for the CDR3: TGTGCCAGCGGCCAATCGGGGGGATTGAATGAGCAGTTCTTC.

The J gene is TRBJ2-1, the V gene TRBV12-3 or TRBV12-4; D unresolved. This CDR3 comprises 13 residues. Deletions cut 3 bases from V and 3 bases from J, with 6 bases between. The DNA for the CDR3 is TGTGCCAGCAGTTTGTTCATCTACAATGAGCAGTTCTTC. The encoded protein is CASSLFIYNEQFF.

V gene TRBV5-1 combines with J gene TRBJ2-3; the D is unclear. CDR1 is SGHRS and CDR2 is YFSETQ in the germline V gene. Between the trimmed V and J ends, which lost 0 bases and 5 bases, there was a span of 10 bases. The CDR3 has 14 amino acids. The CDR3 protein is CASSLGEVVDTQYF. In DNA, the CDR3 is TGCGCCAGCAGCTTGGGGGAAGTAGTAGATACGCAGTATTTT.

As DNA, the CDR3 is TGTGCCAGCAGCCAGAGTAGGCTCTATGGCTACACCTTC. This sequence encodes CASSQSRLYGYTF. V gene TRBV14 combines with J gene TRBJ1-2, with D unresolved. This CDR3 is built from 13 residues. V was cut by 3 bases and J by 4 bases, with 9 bases left in between. CDR1 is SGHDN and CDR2 is FVKESK in the germline V gene.

This chain connects TRBV20-1 to TRBJ2-4, with no clear D. CDR3 length: 14 amino acids. The germline V gene encodes CDR1 DFQATT and CDR2 SNEGSKA (reference sequence). V was trimmed by 6 bases and J by 0 bases, leaving 12 bases between them. The CDR3 DNA is TGCAGTGCCGCAGGAGAATTAGCCAAAAACATTCAGTACTTC. Translating it yields CSAAGELAKNIQYF.

The V call is TRBV9, the J call TRBJ2-5, with TRBD2 matching 11 bases. The CDR3 length is 16 residues. V shed 4 bases and J 2 bases; nucleotides not matched to a gene: 7. Looked up from germline, CDR1 is SGDLS and CDR2 is YYNGEE. The CDR3 DNA reads as TGTGCCAGCAGCACCGGGACTAGCGGAACGCAAGAGACCCAGTACTTC. It translates to CASSTGTSGTQETQYF.

The chain uses TRBV20-1 and TRBJ1-1; TRBD1 aligns across 7 bases. The CDR3 has 13 amino acids. Per germline, CDR1 DFQATT and CDR2 SNEGSKA (reference sequence). After removal of 5 bases from V and 5 bases from J, the junction contained 8 bases not matched to a gene. The CDR3 is CSAWTGGRTEAFF. DNA of the CDR3: TGCAGTGCTTGGACAGGCGGGAGGACTGAAGCTTTCTTT.

The chain uses TRBV20-1 and TRBJ2-1; 10 bases are a match to TRBD2. The V gene's germline CDR1 is DFQATT and CDR2 SNEGSKA (reference sequence). The junction had 13 bases not matched to a gene; V was cut back by 6 bases and J by 5 bases. The CDR3 length is 16 residues. The CDR3 spells CSARFLGTSAHNEQFF. CDR3 coding DNA: TGCAGTGCCCGATTCTTAGGGACTAGCGCCCACAATGAGCAGTTCTTC.

The sample holds a few counts of this clonotype. The gene calls are TRBV15 and TRBJ1-3, with D unclear. This CDR3 has 16 residues. V lost 5 bases to trimming and J lost 2 bases, with 16 bases between them. Germline V gives CDR1 LNHNV, CDR2 YYDKDF (reference sequence). CDR3 amino acids: CATSRKLEGTGNTIYF. CDR3 bases: TGTGCCACCAGCCGCAAGTTGGAGGGAACTGGAAACACCATATATTTT.

The chain joins TRBV12-3 or TRBV12-4 to TRBJ1-1; D remains unclear. The CDR3 length is 13 residues. Trimming left V 6 bases short and J 6 bases short, with 14 bases between. DNA of the CDR3: TGTGCCAGCAGGATCCTTGGGGAACCTGAAGCTTTCTTT. As protein: CASRILGEPEAFF.

This clonotype has only one observation. The chain carries TRBV12-3 or TRBV12-4 and TRBJ1-5; unclear D gene. V gave up 3 bases and J gave up 7 bases, with 19 bases separating them. The CDR3 contains 16 residues. This CDR3 reads CASSLRVGSSAQPQHF. The CDR3 DNA reads as TGTGCCAGCAGTTTGAGGGTCGGGAGCAGTGCGCAGCCCCAGCATTTT.

V usage is TRBV12-3 or TRBV12-4 and J usage is TRBJ2-7; TRBD2 might be the D (6 bases). The CDR3 covers 14 residues. The V end was cut by 6 bases, the J end by 6 bases, with 18 bases between. As DNA, the CDR3 is TGTGCCAGCAGGCGGGACGCCCGGACGTCCGAGCAGTACTTC. This encodes CASRRDARTSEQYF.

This clonotype came up a few times. V gene TRBV27 combines with J gene TRBJ2-6; perhaps TRBD1 as D (6 bases). V was pared by 5 bases and J by 2 bases, with 13 bases between. Germline V CDR1 and CDR2: MNHEY, SMNVEV (reference sequence). CDR3 size: 16 residues. The CDR3 loop reads CASSPRDITGANVLTF. The CDR3 DNA is TGTGCCAGCAGTCCCCGGGACATAACTGGGGCCAACGTCCTGACTTTC.

V is TRBV5-1 and J is TRBJ1-2, with TRBD1 matching 7 bases. The ends lost 2 bases at V and 2 bases at J; junction bases unmatched: 3. CDR1 is SGHRS, CDR2 YFSETQ, per germline. The CDR3 runs 14 residues. The CDR3 reads CASSFRDRNYGYTF. CDR3 sequence (DNA): TGCGCCAGCAGCTTCCGGGACAGAAACTATGGCTACACCTTC.

The chain couples TRBV5-1 to TRBJ2-7; no firm D call. The V gene's germline CDR1 is SGHRS and CDR2 YFSETQ. The CDR3 contains 13 residues. With 5 bases removed from V and 2 bases from J, the gap between germline ends came to 11 bases. CDR3 sequence reads: CASRHRSTYEQYF. The CDR3 coding sequence is TGCGCCAGCAGGCACAGATCAACCTACGAGCAGTACTTC.

This clonotype was counted between two and nine times. This sequence joins TRBV7-8 and TRBJ2-3; D unresolved. In germline, CDR1 is SGHVS, CDR2 FQNEAQ. The V end was cut by 4 bases, the J end by 0 bases, with 14 bases between. CDR3 length: 16 residues. CDR3 sequence reads: CASSSPTGLSTDTQYF. The CDR3 DNA follows: TGTGCCAGCAGCTCCCCCACGGGCCTGAGCACAGATACGCAGTATTTT.

The sample holds a few counts of this clonotype. This chain connects TRBV9 to TRBJ2-3; D not certain. This CDR3 has 13 amino acids. Germline values: CDR1 SGDLS, CDR2 YYNGEE. Trimming took off 3 bases at V and 2 bases at J, with 7 bases between the two ends. The CDR3 DNA reads as TGTGCCAGCAGCGATGAGTTCACAGATACGCAGTATTTT. This codes for CASSDEFTDTQYF.